This T cell receptor beta chain stems from a study of EBV T-cell therapy then PD-1 blockade in nasopharyngeal carcinoma. Treatment specified: AdE1-LMPpoly-expanded autologous EBV-specific T-cell therapy followed by anti-PD-1 nivolumab. This CDR3 spans 11 amino acids. V lost 0 bases to trimming and J lost 13 bases, with 9 bases between them. Per the germline V gene, CDR1 is PRHDT and CDR2 is FYEKMQ (reference sequence). Repertoires were generated with immunoSEQ multiplex PCR, while TCRdb's copy carries only in-frame clones and drops some. The sample holds under 20,000 clones, approximately 81% seen once. For this clone: Its antigen is still unknown.

This TCR was sampled from a man in his forties with nasopharyngeal carcinoma. V usage is TRBV13 and J usage is TRBJ1-2; the D gene is possibly TRBD1 (6 bases). The sequencing here drew on CD8+ T cells from blood, taken at roughly day 35 from a patient whose treatment included autologous EBV-specific T cells and nivolumab. In DNA form, the CDR3 reads TGTGCCAGCAGCTTAGGACAGGGATGCACCTTC. It translates to CASSLGQGCTF.